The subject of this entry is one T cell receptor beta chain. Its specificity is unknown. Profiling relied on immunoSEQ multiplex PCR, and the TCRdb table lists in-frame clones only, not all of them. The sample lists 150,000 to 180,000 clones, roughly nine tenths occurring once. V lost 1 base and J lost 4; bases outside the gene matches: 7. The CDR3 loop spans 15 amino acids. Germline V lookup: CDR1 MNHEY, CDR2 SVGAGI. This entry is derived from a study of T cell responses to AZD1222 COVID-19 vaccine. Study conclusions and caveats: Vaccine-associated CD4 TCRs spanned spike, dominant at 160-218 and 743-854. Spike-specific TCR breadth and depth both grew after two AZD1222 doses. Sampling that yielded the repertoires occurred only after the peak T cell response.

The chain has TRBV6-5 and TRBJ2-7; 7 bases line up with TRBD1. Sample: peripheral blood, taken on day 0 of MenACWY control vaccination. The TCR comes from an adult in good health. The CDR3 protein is CASSYLRDRDYEQYF. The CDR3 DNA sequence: TGTGCCAGCAGTTACTTAAGGGACAGAGATTACGAGCAGTACTTC.